A single T cell receptor beta chain is shown here with its context. Its specificity is not known. The record originates from a study of T-cell memory formation after mild COVID-19. About the study: TCR clusters showed largely donor specificity.

Broader study findings: Certain responding clones were present in pre-infection memory, suggesting participation of cross-reactive memory. The study found contracting CD4+ clones mainly in CM and EM and contracting CD8+ clones in EMRA. Clones that got smaller from day 15 to 85 had even CD4/CD8, while clones growing later tipped toward CD4+.

The length of the CDR3 is 15 residues. Germline loops: CDR1 MNHEY, CDR2 SVGAGI. Trimming cost V 5 bases and J 4 bases, with 17 bases left between them. TCRdb processed the 5' RACE reads anew with MiXCR; each CDR3 protein has one entry. The sample holds about 210,000 distinct CDR3 sequences; about 10% are singletons and the top ten take 3% to 3.5%. This chain links TRBV6-5 with TRBJ1-1; D remains unclear. The TCR originated in a young man who had mild COVID-19 (a few samples of this study predate the infection). Cell type and time point are not known. The sample consisted of PBMCs or a T cell subset sorted from them (not recorded which). This CDR3 is CASSDIRQVGTEAFF. In DNA, the CDR3 is TGTGCCAGCAGTGACATCCGTCAGGTGGGCACTGAAGCTTTCTTT.